The entry below describes one TCR beta chain. This sample was taken from a study of blood T cell repertoires in COVID-19. At the level of the study: Specimens from acute and convalescent COVID-19 originated in the United States, Italy and Spain. Sources were T cells, B-cell-depleted T cells, or PBMCs; the material itself was cDNA or gDNA.

There are 14 residues in the CDR3. Trimming shortened V by 3 bases and J by 0 bases, and 7 bases separated the two germline ends. Germline V gene data show CDR1 as SEHNR and CDR2 as FQNEAQ (reference sequence). Study processing details: From reference gene primer amplification, estimates of nucleated cell counts were derived. Generated by immunoSEQ multiplex PCR, the TCRdb table keeps only in-frame clones and is missing some. V and J calls and clone size are as listed in that table; D and trimming were resolved from the DNA. The sample has roughly 150,000 clones; around 82% are singletons. The specimen sequenced was peripheral blood. The TCR was taken from an older man with active or convalescent COVID-19. The V gene is TRBV7-9, the J gene TRBJ2-3, with D possibly TRBD1 on 5 matching bases. The CDR3 reads CASSLGPSTDTQYF. CDR3 nucleotide sequence: TGTGCCAGCAGCTTGGGGCCTAGCACAGATACGCAGTATTTT.